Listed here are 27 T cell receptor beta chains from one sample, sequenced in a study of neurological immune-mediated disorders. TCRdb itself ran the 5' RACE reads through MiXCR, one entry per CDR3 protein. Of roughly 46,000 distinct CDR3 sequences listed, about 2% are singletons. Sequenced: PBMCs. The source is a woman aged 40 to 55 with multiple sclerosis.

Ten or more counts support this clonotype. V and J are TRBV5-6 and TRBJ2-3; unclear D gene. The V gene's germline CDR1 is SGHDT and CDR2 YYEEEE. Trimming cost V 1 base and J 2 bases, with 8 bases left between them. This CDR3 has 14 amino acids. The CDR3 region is CASSLPRNTDTQYF. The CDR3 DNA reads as TGTGCCAGCAGCTTGCCTAGAAACACAGATACGCAGTATTTT.

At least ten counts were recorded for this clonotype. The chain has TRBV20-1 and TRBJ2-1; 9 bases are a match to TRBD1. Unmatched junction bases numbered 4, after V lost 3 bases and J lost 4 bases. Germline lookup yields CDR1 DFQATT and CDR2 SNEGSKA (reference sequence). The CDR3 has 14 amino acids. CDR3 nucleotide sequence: TGCAGTGCTAGCGCCGGGACAGGGTACAATGAGCAGTTCTTC. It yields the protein CSASAGTGYNEQFF.

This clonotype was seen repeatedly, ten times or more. DNA of the CDR3: TGTGCCAGCAGTTTGTTGGGACAGGCTGCGGGGACCCAGTACTTC. As protein: CASSLLGQAAGTQYF. The V and J genes are TRBV12-3 or TRBV12-4 and TRBJ2-5; TRBD1 aligns across 8 bases. V trimming: 3 bases; J trimming: 7 bases; junction bases outside the gene matches: 10. This CDR3 region has 15 residues.

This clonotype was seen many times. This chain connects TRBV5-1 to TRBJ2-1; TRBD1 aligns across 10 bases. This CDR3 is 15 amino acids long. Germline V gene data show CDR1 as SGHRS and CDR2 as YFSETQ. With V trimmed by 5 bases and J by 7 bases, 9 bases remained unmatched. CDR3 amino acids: CASRTGTGDSNEQFF. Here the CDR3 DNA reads TGCGCCAGCAGGACCGGGACAGGGGATTCAAATGAGCAGTTCTTC.

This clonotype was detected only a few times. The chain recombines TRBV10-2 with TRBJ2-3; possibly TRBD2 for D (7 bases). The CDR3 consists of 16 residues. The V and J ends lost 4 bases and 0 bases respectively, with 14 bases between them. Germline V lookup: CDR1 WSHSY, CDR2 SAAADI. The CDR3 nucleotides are TGCGCCAGCAGTGGTGGGGGGGGGCTTAGCACAGATACGCAGTATTTT. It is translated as CASSGGGGLSTDTQYF.

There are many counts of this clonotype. CDR3 sequence: CSARPSGTGGYTF. CDR3 nucleotides: TGCAGTGCTCGGCCATCCGGGACGGGCGGCTACACCTTC. This chain links TRBV20-1 with TRBJ1-2, with D maybe TRBD1 (5 bases). The CDR3 has 13 residues. V gave up 5 bases and J gave up 8 bases, with 18 bases separating them. Per the germline V gene, CDR1 is DFQATT and CDR2 is SNEGSKA (reference sequence).

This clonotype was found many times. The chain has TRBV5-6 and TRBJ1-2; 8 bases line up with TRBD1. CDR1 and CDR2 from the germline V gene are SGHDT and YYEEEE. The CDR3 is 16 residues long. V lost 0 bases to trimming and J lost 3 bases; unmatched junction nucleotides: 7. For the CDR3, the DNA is TGTGCCAGCAGCTTGGGACCGACAGGGGCGCACTATGGCTACACCTTC. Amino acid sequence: CASSLGPTGAHYGYTF.

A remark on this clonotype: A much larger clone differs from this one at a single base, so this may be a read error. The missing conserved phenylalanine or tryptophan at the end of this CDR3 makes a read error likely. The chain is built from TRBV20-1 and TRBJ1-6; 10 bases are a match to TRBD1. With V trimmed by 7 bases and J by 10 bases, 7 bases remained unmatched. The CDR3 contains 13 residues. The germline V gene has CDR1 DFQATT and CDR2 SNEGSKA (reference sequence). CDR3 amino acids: CSVKGQGSSPLHC. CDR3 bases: TGCAGTGTAAAGGGACAGGGGTCATCACCCCTCCACTGT.

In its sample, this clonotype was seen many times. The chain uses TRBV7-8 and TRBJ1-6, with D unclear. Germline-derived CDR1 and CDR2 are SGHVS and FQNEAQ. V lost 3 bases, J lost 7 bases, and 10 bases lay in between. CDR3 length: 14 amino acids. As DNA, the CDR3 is TGTGCCAGCAGCTTTGGGTTTGAGAATTCACCCCTCCACTTT. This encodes CASSFGFENSPLHF.

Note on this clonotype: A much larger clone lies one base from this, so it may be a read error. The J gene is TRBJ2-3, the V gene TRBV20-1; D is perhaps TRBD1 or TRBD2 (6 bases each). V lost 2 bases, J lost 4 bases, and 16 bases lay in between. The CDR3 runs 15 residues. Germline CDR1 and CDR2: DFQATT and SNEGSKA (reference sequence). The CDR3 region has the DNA TGCAGTGCTAGATATGGAACGGGGGCGTCAGATACGCAGTATTTT. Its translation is CSARYGTGASDTQYF.

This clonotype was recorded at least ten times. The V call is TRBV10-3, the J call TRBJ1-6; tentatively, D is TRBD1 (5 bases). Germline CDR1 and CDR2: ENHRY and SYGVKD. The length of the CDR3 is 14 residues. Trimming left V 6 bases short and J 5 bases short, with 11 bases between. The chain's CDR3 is CAIRVGVDNSPLHF. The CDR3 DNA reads TGTGCCATCAGGGTGGGGGTGGATAATTCACCCCTCCACTTT.

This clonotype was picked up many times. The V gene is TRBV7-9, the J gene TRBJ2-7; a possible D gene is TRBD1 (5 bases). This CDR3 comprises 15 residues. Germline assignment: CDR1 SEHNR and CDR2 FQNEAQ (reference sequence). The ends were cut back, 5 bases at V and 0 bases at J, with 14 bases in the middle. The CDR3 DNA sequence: TGTGCCAGCAGCCAGGGCCACACCTCCTCCTACGAGCAGTACTTC. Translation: CASSQGHTSSYEQYF.

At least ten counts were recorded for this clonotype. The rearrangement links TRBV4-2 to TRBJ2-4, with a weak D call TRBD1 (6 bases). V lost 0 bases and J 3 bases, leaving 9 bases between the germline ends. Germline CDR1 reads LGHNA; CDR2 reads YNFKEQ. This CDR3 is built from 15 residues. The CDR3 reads CASSQEAQGKNIQYF. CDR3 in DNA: TGTGCCAGCAGCCAAGAAGCACAGGGCAAAAACATTCAGTACTTC.

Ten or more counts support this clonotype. CDR3 region: CSARRDSPRETQYF. CDR3 in DNA: TGCAGTGCTAGACGTGATTCTCCCAGAGAGACCCAGTACTTC. The chain couples TRBV20-1 to TRBJ2-5; no clear D gene. V was cut by 2 bases and J by 4 bases, with 14 bases left in between. Looked up from germline, CDR1 is DFQATT and CDR2 is SNEGSKA (reference sequence). The CDR3 has 14 residues.

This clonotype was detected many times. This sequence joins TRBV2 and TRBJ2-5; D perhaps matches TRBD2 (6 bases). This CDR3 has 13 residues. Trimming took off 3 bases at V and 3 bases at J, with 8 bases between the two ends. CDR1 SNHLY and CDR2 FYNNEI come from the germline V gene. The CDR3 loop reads CASSEDYEETQYF. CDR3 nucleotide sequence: TGTGCCAGCAGTGAGGACTACGAAGAGACCCAGTACTTC.

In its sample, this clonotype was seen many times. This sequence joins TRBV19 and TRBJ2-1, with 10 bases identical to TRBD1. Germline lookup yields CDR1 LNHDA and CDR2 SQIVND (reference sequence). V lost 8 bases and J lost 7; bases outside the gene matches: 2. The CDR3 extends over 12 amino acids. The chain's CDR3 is CASSDRGNEQFF. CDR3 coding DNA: TGTGCCAGTTCGGACAGGGGGAATGAGCAGTTCTTC.

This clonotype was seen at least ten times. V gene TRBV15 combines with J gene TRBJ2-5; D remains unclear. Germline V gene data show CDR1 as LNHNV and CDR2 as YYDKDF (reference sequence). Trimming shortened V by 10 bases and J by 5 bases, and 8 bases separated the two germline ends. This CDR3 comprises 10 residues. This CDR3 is CAKCKETQYF. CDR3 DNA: TGTGCCAAATGTAAGGAGACCCAGTACTTC.

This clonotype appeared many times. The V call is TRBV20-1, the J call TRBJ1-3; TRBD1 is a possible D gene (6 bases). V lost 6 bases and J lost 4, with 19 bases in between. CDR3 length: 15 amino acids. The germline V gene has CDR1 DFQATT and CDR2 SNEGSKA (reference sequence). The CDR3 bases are TGCAGTGCCCGCGGGAGCGCAGGGGCCGGAAACACCATATATTTT. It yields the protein CSARGSAGAGNTIYF.

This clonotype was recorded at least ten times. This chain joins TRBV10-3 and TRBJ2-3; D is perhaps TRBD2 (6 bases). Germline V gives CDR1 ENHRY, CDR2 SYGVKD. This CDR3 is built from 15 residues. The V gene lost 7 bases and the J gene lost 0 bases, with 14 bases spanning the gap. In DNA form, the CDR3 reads TGTGCCATCAAATGGCGCGGGAAAAGCACAGATACGCAGTATTTT. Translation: CAIKWRGKSTDTQYF.

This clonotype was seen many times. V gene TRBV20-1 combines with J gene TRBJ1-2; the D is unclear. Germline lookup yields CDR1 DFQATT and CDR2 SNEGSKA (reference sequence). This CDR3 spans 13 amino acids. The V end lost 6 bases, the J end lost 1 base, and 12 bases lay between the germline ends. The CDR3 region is CSAPVRGNYGYTF. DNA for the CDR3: TGCAGTGCCCCTGTGCGGGGTAACTATGGCTACACCTTC.

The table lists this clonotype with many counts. The CDR3 sequence is CASSLAGQAYEQYF. For the CDR3, the DNA is TGTGCCAGCAGCTTAGCAGGACAGGCCTACGAGCAGTACTTC. V and J are TRBV7-8 and TRBJ2-7, with TRBD1 matching 7 bases. Germline CDR1 is SGHVS and CDR2 is FQNEAQ. Trimming took 0 bases from V and 2 from J; bases not matched to a gene: 1. The CDR3 runs 14 residues. Variable domain in full (rest from reference TRBV7-8 and TRBJ2-7): GAGVSQSPRYKVAKRGQDVALRCDPISGHVSLFWYQQALGQGPEFLTYFQNEAQLDKSGLPSDRFFAERPEGSVSTLKIQRTQQEDSAVYLCASSLAGQAYEQYFGPGTRLTVT.

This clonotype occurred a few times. The CDR3 DNA reads TGTGCCAGCTCCCTCAGTGCGAGGAACGAGCAGTACTTC. Its protein is CASSLSARNEQYF. The chain joins TRBV18 to TRBJ2-7, with unresolved D. Germline assignment: CDR1 KGHSH and CDR2 LQKENI. V lost 6 bases and J lost 5, with 14 bases in between. The CDR3 spans 13 residues.

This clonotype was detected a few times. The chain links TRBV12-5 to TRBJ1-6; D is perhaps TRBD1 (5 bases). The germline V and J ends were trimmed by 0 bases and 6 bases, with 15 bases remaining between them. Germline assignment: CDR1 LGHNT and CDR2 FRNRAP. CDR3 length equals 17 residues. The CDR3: CASGLVHLQDLNSPLHF. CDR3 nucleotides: TGTGCTAGTGGTTTGGTTCATTTACAGGACCTTAATTCACCCCTCCACTTT.

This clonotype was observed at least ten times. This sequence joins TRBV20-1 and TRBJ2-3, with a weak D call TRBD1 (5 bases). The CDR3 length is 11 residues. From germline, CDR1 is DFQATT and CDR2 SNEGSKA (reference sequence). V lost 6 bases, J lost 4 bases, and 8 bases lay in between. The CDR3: CSAEQADTQYF. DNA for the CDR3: TGCAGTGCAGAACAGGCAGATACGCAGTATTTT.

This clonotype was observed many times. The CDR3 reads CSAHGTSSPSPLHF. The CDR3 nucleotides read TGCAGTGCTCACGGGACTTCTTCTCCTTCCCCCCTCCACTTT. The chain combines TRBV20-1 with TRBJ1-6, with D perhaps matching TRBD1 (5 bases). In germline, CDR1 is DFQATT, CDR2 SNEGSKA (reference sequence). The V gene lost 5 bases and the J gene lost 13 bases, with 21 bases spanning the gap. The CDR3 is made up of 14 amino acids.

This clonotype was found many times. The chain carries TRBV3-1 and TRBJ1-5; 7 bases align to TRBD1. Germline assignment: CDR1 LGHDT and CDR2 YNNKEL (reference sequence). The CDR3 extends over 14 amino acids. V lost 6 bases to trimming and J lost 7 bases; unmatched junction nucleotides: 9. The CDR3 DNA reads TGTGCCAGCAGTAACAGGGGTTTCAACCAGCCCCAGCATTTT. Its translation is CASSNRGFNQPQHF.

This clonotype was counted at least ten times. CDR3 sequence: CASSQAPTRTDTQYF. CDR3 coding DNA: TGCGCCAGCAGCCAAGCCCCCACCCGCACAGATACGCAGTATTTT. The chain combines TRBV4-1 with TRBJ2-3; D remains ambiguous. With 1 base removed from V and 1 base from J, the gap between germline ends came to 9 bases. This CDR3 has 15 amino acids. Germline assignment: CDR1 MGHRA and CDR2 YSYEKL.